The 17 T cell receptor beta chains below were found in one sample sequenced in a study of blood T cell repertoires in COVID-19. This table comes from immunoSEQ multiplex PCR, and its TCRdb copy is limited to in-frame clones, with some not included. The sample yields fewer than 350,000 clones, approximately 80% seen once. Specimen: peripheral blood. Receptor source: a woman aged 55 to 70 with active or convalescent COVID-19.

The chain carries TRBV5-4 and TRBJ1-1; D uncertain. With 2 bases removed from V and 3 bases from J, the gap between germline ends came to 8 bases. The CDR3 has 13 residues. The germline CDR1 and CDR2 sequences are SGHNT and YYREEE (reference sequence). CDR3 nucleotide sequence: TGTGCCAGCAGCTTAGAGAGAGACACTGAAGCTTTCTTT. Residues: CASSLERDTEAFF.

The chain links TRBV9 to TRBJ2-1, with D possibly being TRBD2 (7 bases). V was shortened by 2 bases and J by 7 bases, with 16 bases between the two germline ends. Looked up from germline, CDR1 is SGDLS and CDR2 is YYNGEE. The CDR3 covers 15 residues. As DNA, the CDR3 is TGTGCCAGCAGCGTCGGACGGGGGGCGGGGAATGAGCAGTTCTTC. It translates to CASSVGRGAGNEQFF.

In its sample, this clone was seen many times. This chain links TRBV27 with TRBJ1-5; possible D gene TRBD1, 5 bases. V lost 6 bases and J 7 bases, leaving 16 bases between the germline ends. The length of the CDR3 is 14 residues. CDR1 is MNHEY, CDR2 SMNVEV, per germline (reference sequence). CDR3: CASRPRGEGQPQHF. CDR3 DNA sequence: TGTGCCAGCAGGCCTCGGGGGGAGGGGCAGCCCCAGCATTTT.

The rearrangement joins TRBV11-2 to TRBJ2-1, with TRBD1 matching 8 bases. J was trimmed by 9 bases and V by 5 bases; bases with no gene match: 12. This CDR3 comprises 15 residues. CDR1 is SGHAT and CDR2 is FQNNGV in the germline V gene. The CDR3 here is CASSTMDRAWGEQFF. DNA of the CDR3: TGTGCCAGCAGCACGATGGACAGGGCATGGGGTGAGCAGTTCTTC.

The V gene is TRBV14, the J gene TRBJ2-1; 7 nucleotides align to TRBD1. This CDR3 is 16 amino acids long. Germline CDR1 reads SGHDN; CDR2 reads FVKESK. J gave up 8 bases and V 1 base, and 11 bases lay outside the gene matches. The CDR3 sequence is CASSQVLGVGGYEQFF. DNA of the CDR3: TGTGCCAGCAGCCAAGTGCTCGGGGTAGGGGGCTATGAGCAGTTCTTC.

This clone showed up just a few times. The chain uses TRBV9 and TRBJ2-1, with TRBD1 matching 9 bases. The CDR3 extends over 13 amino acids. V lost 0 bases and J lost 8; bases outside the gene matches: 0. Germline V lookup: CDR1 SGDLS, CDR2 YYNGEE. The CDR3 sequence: CASSVGDRDEQFF. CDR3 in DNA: TGTGCCAGCAGCGTAGGGGACAGGGATGAGCAGTTCTTC.

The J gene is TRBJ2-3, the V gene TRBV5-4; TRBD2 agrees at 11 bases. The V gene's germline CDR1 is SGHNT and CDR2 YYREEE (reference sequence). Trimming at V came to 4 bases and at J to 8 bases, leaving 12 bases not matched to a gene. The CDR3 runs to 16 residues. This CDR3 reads CASSHRTSGYRGTQYF. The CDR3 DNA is TGTGCCAGCAGCCATCGGACTAGCGGGTACAGGGGTACGCAGTATTTT.

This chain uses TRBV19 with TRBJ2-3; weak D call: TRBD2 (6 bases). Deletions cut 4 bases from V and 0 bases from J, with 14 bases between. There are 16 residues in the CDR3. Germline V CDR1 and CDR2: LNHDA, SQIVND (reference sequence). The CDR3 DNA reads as TGTGCCAGTAGTAGTCGACTAGTCACTAGCACAGATACGCAGTATTTT. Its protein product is CASSSRLVTSTDTQYF.

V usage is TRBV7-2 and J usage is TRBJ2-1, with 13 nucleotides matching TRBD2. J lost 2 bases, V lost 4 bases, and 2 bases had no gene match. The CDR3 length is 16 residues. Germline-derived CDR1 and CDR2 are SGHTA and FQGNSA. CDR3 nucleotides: TGTGCCAGCAGCTGGGGACTAGCGGGGCCCTACAATGAGCAGTTCTTC. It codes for CASSWGLAGPYNEQFF. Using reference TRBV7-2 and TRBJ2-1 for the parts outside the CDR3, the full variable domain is GAGVSQSPSNKVTEKGKDVELRCDPISGHTALYWYRQSLGQGLEFLIYFQGNSAPDKSGLPSDRFSAERTGGSVSTLTIQRTQQEDSAVYLCASSWGLAGPYNEQFFGPGTRLTVL.

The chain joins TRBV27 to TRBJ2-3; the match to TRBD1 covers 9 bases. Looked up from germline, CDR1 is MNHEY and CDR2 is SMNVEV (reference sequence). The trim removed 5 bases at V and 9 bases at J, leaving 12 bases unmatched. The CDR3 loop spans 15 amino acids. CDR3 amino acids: CASSQQGALRRTQYF. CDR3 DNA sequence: TGTGCCAGCAGTCAACAGGGGGCCCTACGTCGGACGCAGTATTTT.

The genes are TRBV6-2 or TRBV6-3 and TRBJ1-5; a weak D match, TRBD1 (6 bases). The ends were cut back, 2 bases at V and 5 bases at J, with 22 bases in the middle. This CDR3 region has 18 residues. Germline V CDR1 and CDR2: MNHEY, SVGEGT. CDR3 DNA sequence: TGTGCCAGCAGTTACATCTTAGGAATAGGGCAGGGGTATCAGCCCCAGCATTTT. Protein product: CASSYILGIGQGYQPQHF.

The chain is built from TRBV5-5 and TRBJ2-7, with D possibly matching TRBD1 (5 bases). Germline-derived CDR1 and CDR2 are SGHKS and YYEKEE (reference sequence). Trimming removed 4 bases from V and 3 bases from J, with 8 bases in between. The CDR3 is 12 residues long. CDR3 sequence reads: CASSQQDYEQYF. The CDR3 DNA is TGTGCCAGCAGCCAACAGGACTACGAGCAGTACTTC. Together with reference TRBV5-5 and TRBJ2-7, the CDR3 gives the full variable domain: DAGVTQSPTHLIKTRGQQVTLRCSPISGHKSVSWYQQVLGQGPQFIFQYYEKEERGRGNFPDRFSARQFPNYSSELNVNALLLGDSALYLCASSQQDYEQYFGPGTRLTVT.

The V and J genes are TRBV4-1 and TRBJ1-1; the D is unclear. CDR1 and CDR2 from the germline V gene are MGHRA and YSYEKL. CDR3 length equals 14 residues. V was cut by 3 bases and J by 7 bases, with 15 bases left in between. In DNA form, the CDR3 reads TGCGCCAGCAGCCAGCAAGGTGTGCGGGGTGAAGCTTTCTTT. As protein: CASSQQGVRGEAFF.

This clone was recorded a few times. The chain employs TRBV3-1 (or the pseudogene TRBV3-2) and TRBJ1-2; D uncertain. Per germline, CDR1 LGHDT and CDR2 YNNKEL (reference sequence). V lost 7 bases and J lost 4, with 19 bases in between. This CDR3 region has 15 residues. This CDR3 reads CASTPGRAWGYGYTF. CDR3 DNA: TGTGCCAGCACCCCTGGGAGGGCCTGGGGCTATGGCTACACCTTC.

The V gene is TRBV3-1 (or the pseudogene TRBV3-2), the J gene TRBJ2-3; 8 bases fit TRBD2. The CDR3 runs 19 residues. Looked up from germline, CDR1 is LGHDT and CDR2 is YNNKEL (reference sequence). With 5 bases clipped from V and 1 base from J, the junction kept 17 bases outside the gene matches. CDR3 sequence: CASSSPGLVDPSGTDTQYF. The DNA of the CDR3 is TGTGCCAGCAGCAGCCCGGGACTAGTGGATCCTAGTGGCACAGATACGCAGTATTTT.

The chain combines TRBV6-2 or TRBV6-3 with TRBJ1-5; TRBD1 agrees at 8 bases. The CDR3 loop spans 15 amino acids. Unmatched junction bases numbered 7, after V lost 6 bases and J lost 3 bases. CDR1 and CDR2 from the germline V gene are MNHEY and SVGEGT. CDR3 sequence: CASSRGQGHNQPQHF. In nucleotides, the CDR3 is TGTGCCAGCAGCCGAGGACAGGGACACAATCAGCCCCAGCATTTT.

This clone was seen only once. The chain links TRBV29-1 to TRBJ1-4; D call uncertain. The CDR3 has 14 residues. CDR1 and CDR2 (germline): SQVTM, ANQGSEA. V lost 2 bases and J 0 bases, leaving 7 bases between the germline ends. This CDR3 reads CSVEPQTTNEKLFF. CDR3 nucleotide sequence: TGCAGCGTTGAACCACAGACAACTAATGAAAAACTGTTTTTT.